These 17 T cell receptor beta chains were all obtained from the same sample, sequenced in a study of blood T cell repertoires in COVID-19. The data were produced by immunoSEQ multiplex PCR, yet TCRdb's version contains in-frame clones alone and is incomplete. In the table there are around 270,000 clones, approximately 90% of which are singletons. The material sequenced was peripheral blood. These receptors all come from a middle-aged man with acute or convalescent COVID-19.

This chain joins TRBV19 and TRBJ1-2, with D uncertain. The CDR3 is made up of 11 amino acids. Per germline, CDR1 LNHDA and CDR2 SQIVND (reference sequence). V was cut by 5 bases and J by 5 bases, with 6 bases left in between. The CDR3: CASSLRYGYTF. CDR3 nucleotides: TGTGCCAGTAGTTTGCGGTATGGCTACACCTTC.

The V and J genes are TRBV12-3 or TRBV12-4 and TRBJ1-2, with TRBD1 matching 8 bases. Unmatched junction bases numbered 6, after V lost 5 bases and J lost 7 bases. This CDR3 is 13 amino acids long. This CDR3 is CASSQGAYGGYTF. The DNA for the CDR3 is TGTGCCAGCAGTCAGGGGGCTTATGGTGGCTACACCTTC.

The chain couples TRBV27 to TRBJ1-6; D is uncertain. The germline V and J ends were trimmed by 5 bases and 3 bases, with 11 bases remaining between them. Germline V gene sequence: CDR1 MNHEY, CDR2 SMNVEV (reference sequence). The CDR3 is made up of 15 amino acids. CDR3 sequence (DNA): TGTGCCAGCAGTCCAACCGGGAACTATAATTCACCCCTCCACTTT. Translation: CASSPTGNYNSPLHF.

The genes are TRBV6-5 and TRBJ2-7; TRBD1 is a possible D gene (6 bases). V lost 11 bases and J 0 bases, leaving 14 bases between the germline ends. Germline CDR1 and CDR2: MNHEY and SVGAGI. The CDR3 has 13 residues. The CDR3 protein is CASRDTFSYEQYF. CDR3 nucleotides: TGTGCCTCCCGGGACACCTTCTCCTACGAGCAGTACTTC.

This clone has only one observation. The gene calls are TRBV15 and TRBJ2-5; 9 bases fit TRBD2. Germline assignment: CDR1 LNHNV and CDR2 YYDKDF (reference sequence). The CDR3 loop spans 16 amino acids. The ends lost 0 bases at V and 4 bases at J; junction bases unmatched: 6. The CDR3 sequence: CATSRDRLAGAETQYF. DNA for the CDR3: TGTGCCACCAGCAGAGATCGTTTAGCGGGGGCAGAGACCCAGTACTTC.

The genes are TRBV24-1 and TRBJ2-7; tentative D call: TRBD2 (5 bases). The germline gives CDR1 KGHDR, CDR2 SFDVKD. V lost 3 bases to trimming and J lost 10 bases, with 9 bases between them. The CDR3 spans 11 residues. The CDR3: CATSDQGRQYF. The DNA of the CDR3 is TGTGCCACCAGTGATCAAGGGAGACAGTACTTC.

The chain is built from TRBV5-1 and TRBJ2-4; possibly TRBD1 for D (8 bases). Germline CDR1 is SGHRS and CDR2 is YFSETQ. The CDR3 is 15 residues long. V lost 4 bases, J lost 6 bases, and 17 bases lay in between. This CDR3 is CASSLPTGEGNIQYF. Written as DNA, the CDR3 is TGCGCCAGCAGCCTACCGACAGGGGAGGGAAACATTCAGTACTTC.

The J gene is TRBJ2-3, the V gene TRBV10-2; the match to TRBD1 covers 8 bases. With 4 bases clipped from V and 4 bases from J, the junction kept 10 bases outside the gene matches. This CDR3 spans 16 amino acids. The germline V gene encodes CDR1 WSHSY and CDR2 SAAADI. CDR3 in amino acids: CASSGDPGGVADTQYF. CDR3 nucleotides: TGCGCCAGCAGTGGGGACCCAGGGGGCGTCGCAGATACGCAGTATTTT.

The chain employs TRBV3-1 (or the pseudogene TRBV3-2) and TRBJ2-3; D remains unclear. Germline loops: CDR1 LGHDT, CDR2 YNNKEL (reference sequence). The CDR3 totals 15 residues. V was pared by 4 bases and J by 3 bases, with 14 bases between. The CDR3 DNA is TGTGCCAGCAGCCGAACGCCCGAAGCTACAGATACGCAGTATTTT. Its translation: CASSRTPEATDTQYF.

The CDR3 is CASSLGLPPNTQYF. CDR3 nucleotides: TGTGCCAGCAGCTTAGGACTACCCCCGAATACGCAGTATTTT. V usage is TRBV7-2 and J usage is TRBJ2-3, with a weak D call TRBD2 (5 bases). Germline assignment: CDR1 SGHTA and CDR2 FQGNSA. V was clipped by 1 base and J by 7 bases, with 12 bases between them. The CDR3 has 14 amino acids.

The gene calls are TRBV2 and TRBJ1-6; a weak D match, TRBD1 (6 bases). The V gene lost 7 bases and the J gene lost 6 bases, with 13 bases spanning the gap. Per germline, CDR1 SNHLY and CDR2 FYNNEI. This CDR3 comprises 14 residues. The CDR3 sequence: CASTRGMGNSPLHF. CDR3 nucleotides: TGTGCCAGCACTAGGGGGATGGGTAATTCACCCCTCCACTTT. Full variable domain (outside the CDR3, taken from reference TRBV2 and TRBJ1-6): EPEVTQTPSHQVTQMGQEVILRCVPISNHLYFYWYRQILGQKVEFLVSFYNNEISEKSEIFDDQFSVERPDGSNFTLKIRSTKLEDSAMYFCASTRGMGNSPLHFGNGTRLTVT.

The chain has TRBV7-9 and TRBJ2-3; 12 nucleotides line up with TRBD1. The V gene's germline CDR1 is SEHNR and CDR2 FQNEAQ (reference sequence). This CDR3 is 17 amino acids long. Losses at the gene ends were 5 bases for V and 4 bases for J; bases not matched to a gene: 10. The CDR3 protein is CASSAGTGGVMADTQYF. In nucleotides, the CDR3 is TGTGCCAGCAGCGCAGGGACAGGGGGCGTGATGGCAGATACGCAGTATTTT. The full variable domain, in which reference TRBV7-9 and TRBJ2-3 provide the parts outside the CDR3, is DTGVSQNPRHKITKRGQNVTFRCDPISEHNRLYWYRQTLGQGPEFLTYFQNEAQLEKSRLLSDRFSAERPKGSFSTLEIQRTEQGDSAMYLCASSAGTGGVMADTQYFGPGTRLTVL.

The chain recombines TRBV4-2 with TRBJ2-1; D might be TRBD2 (7 bases). Germline V gene lookup returns CDR1 LGHNA and CDR2 YNFKEQ. Trimming removed 0 bases from V and 4 bases from J, with 13 bases in between. CDR3 length: 16 residues. This chain's CDR3 is CASSQDGGGAYNEQFF. CDR3 DNA: TGTGCCAGCAGCCAAGATGGAGGGGGGGCTTACAATGAGCAGTTCTTC.

The gene calls are TRBV11-2 and TRBJ2-1; no firm D call. Trimming left V 1 base short and J 8 bases short, with 15 bases between. Germline assignment: CDR1 SGHAT and CDR2 FQNNGV. The CDR3 is made up of 15 amino acids. The CDR3 coding sequence is TGTGCCAGCAGCTTAGCTCAGTCCAGGCCGGATGAGCAGTTCTTC. Protein sequence: CASSLAQSRPDEQFF.

J is TRBJ1-1 and V is TRBV5-1; D gene ambiguous. V lost 5 bases, J lost 0 bases, and 8 bases lay in between. Germline V gene sequence: CDR1 SGHRS, CDR2 YFSETQ. The CDR3 runs to 13 residues. CDR3 DNA: TGCGCCAGCAGACCTGGCATGAACACTGAAGCTTTCTTT. Translating it yields CASRPGMNTEAFF. Full variable domain (missing parts from reference TRBV5-1 and TRBJ1-1): KAGVTQTPRYLIKTRGQQVTLSCSPISGHRSVSWYQQTPGQGLQFLFEYFSETQRNKGNFPGRFSGRQFSNSRSEMNVSTLELGDSALYLCASRPGMNTEAFFGQGTRLTVV.

V is TRBV5-1 and J is TRBJ2-7; D may be TRBD1 (6 bases). This CDR3 is 12 amino acids long. Per the germline V gene, CDR1 is SGHRS and CDR2 is YFSETQ. V lost 7 bases and J lost 7, with 15 bases in between. CDR3 DNA: TGCGCCAGCTCCCCCAGGGGAGAGGAGCAGTACTTC. Encoded protein: CASSPRGEEQYF.

This chain connects TRBV25-1 to TRBJ2-1; possibly TRBD1 for D (6 bases). Trimming took 8 bases from V and 8 from J, leaving 13 bases between them. Germline V lookup: CDR1 MGHDK, CDR2 SYGVNS. The CDR3 totals 12 residues. The CDR3 reads CASSSGADEQFF. Here the CDR3 DNA reads TGTGCCAGCTCGTCAGGGGCGGATGAGCAGTTCTTC.